The next 9 T cell receptor beta chains were all read from a single sample in a study of cytomegalovirus exposure and HLA in healthy donors. The PCR ran on 60 Vbeta and 13 Jbeta primers. Using immunoSEQ multiplex PCR, the repertoire was profiled, and TCRdb retains in-frame clones only, with some absent. The sample totals about 40,000 clones. Material: PBMCs. The receptors derive from a male donor in good health and CMV-seronegative.

The gene calls are TRBV6-5 and TRBJ1-5; the match to TRBD1 covers 7 bases. V lost 5 bases to trimming and J lost 3 bases; unmatched junction nucleotides: 7. Germline lookup yields CDR1 MNHEY and CDR2 SVGAGI. The CDR3 is 15 amino acids. As DNA, the CDR3 is TGTGCCAGCAGTCCTGACAGGGTTAACAATCAGCCCCAGCATTTT. Protein product: CASSPDRVNNQPQHF.

This chain joins TRBV5-8 and TRBJ2-3; 9 bases are a match to TRBD1. This CDR3 spans 18 amino acids. Germline CDR1 is SGHTS and CDR2 is YDEGEE. The trim removed 3 bases at V and 0 bases at J, leaving 11 bases unmatched. The CDR3: CASSSGTGPTASTDTQYF. The CDR3 nucleotides read TGTGCCAGCAGCTCCGGGACAGGGCCCACGGCTAGCACAGATACGCAGTATTTT. Using reference TRBV5-8 and TRBJ2-3 for the parts outside the CDR3, the full variable domain is EAGVTQSPTHLIKTRGQQATLRCSPISGHTSVYWYQQALGLGLQFLLWYDEGEERNRGNFPPRFSGRQFPNYSSELNVNALELEDSALYLCASSSGTGPTASTDTQYFGPGTRLTVL.

The rearrangement uses TRBV4-1 and TRBJ2-3; D perhaps matches TRBD2 (5 bases). V lost 4 bases to trimming and J lost 5 bases, with 13 bases between them. Germline V gene data show CDR1 as MGHRA and CDR2 as YSYEKL. The CDR3 has 14 residues. The CDR3 DNA reads as TGCGCCAGCAGCCTAGGCCGGGCGGGAGATACGCAGTATTTT. The encoded protein is CASSLGRAGDTQYF.

The gene calls are TRBV5-6 and TRBJ1-2, with TRBD1 identical over 8 bases. The germline V gene has CDR1 SGHDT and CDR2 YYEEEE. Trimming took 2 bases from V and 4 from J; bases not matched to a gene: 4. The CDR3 sequence is 14 residues long. CDR3 region: CASSFGQGGYGYTF. The CDR3 coding sequence is TGTGCCAGCAGCTTCGGACAGGGAGGCTATGGCTACACCTTC.

This chain connects TRBV6-1 to TRBJ1-5; a possible D gene is TRBD1 (6 bases). The CDR3 sequence is 14 residues long. V shed 8 bases and J shed 1 base, with 12 bases lying between them. Germline CDR1 MNHNS, CDR2 SASEGT. The DNA for the CDR3 is TGTGCCAGCCAAAACAGGGAGAGCAATCAGCCCCAGCATTTT. It specifies CASQNRESNQPQHF.

V usage is TRBV4-2 and J usage is TRBJ2-3; 7 bases are a match to TRBD2. Trimming cost V 4 bases and J 1 base; bases outside gene matches: 2. The CDR3 length is 14 residues. Germline assignment: CDR1 LGHNA and CDR2 YNFKEQ. The CDR3 here is CASSPSGGTDTQYF. The CDR3 DNA is TGTGCCAGCAGCCCGAGCGGGGGCACAGATACGCAGTATTTT.

In nucleotides, the CDR3 is TGTGCCAGCAGCTTAGATTTCGGCCTTGGACAGGGTAATGGCTACACCTTC. This translates into CASSLDFGLGQGNGYTF. The chain joins TRBV7-9 to TRBJ1-2, with 8 bases identical to TRBD1. Per the germline V gene, CDR1 is SEHNR and CDR2 is FQNEAQ (reference sequence). The CDR3 sequence is 17 residues long. V trimming: 1 base; J trimming: 6 bases; junction bases outside the gene matches: 13. The full variable domain, with the rest looked up from reference TRBV7-9 and TRBJ1-2, is DTGVSQNPRHKITKRGQNVTFRCDPISEHNRLYWYRQTLGQGPEFLTYFQNEAQLEKSRLLSDRFSAERPKGSFSTLEIQRTEQGDSAMYLCASSLDFGLGQGNGYTFGSGTRLTVV.

J is TRBJ2-1 and V is TRBV30, with 8 bases matching TRBD1. The CDR3 totals 20 residues. With 3 bases clipped from V and 5 bases from J, the junction kept 24 bases outside the gene matches. The germline CDR1 and CDR2 sequences are GTSNPN and SVGIG (reference sequence). The CDR3 nucleotides are TGTGCCTGGAGACGACCAGGGGACAGGTACTATGATTTCGGCGACAATGAGCAGTTCTTC. This gives the protein CAWRRPGDRYYDFGDNEQFF.

The V gene is TRBV7-2, the J gene TRBJ2-7; D is ambiguous. V was clipped by 4 bases and J by 0 bases, with 4 bases between them. The CDR3 has 12 amino acids. Germline V gives CDR1 SGHTA, CDR2 FQGNSA. The CDR3 DNA is TGTGCCAGCAGCTCTAGCTCCTACGAGCAGTACTTC. Amino acids: CASSSSSYEQYF.